This T cell receptor beta chain originates from a study of blood T cell repertoires in COVID-19 (dated by TCRdb to about 2020). Background on the whole study: Samples covering the acute and convalescent phases of COVID-19 were provided by collaborators in the United States, Italy and Spain. Nearly every sample came with metadata listing a de-identified subject ID, COVID-19 status, age in years and sex. Samples came from the ongoing ImmuneRACE study (first 160 participants) plus 1,254 subjects from 6 global collaborators. The repertoires were released in a freely available public database meant as a resource for research on the immune response to SARS-CoV-2. Deeply sampled blood TCRbeta repertoires from subjects exposed to, actively infected with, or recovered from COVID-19 were included in the dataset. The material from the prospective study consisted of cDNA or gDNA derived from T cells, B-cell-depleted T cells, or PBMCs. Where HLA class I and class II types were available, the types were taken from metadata supplied by the sample provider, not from assay-based typing.

General findings and caveats noted by the study authors: Clinical and demographic metadata were provided uncurated, with the amount varying by source and participant.

The immunoSEQ Assay, a bias-controlled multiplex PCR, was used to amplify TCRbeta CDR3 regions from genomic DNA. For the original study's pipeline: Within the assay, amplification of reference gene primers was used to estimate how many nucleated cells each sample contained. To quantify the absolute abundance of each unique TCRbeta CDR3 rearrangement, sequence reads were collapsed and filtered. For each sample, productive Simpson clonality was calculated by taking the square root of Simpson's diversity index across productive rearrangements. The table was pulled from immuneACCESS by TCRdb, which kept in-frame rearrangements only. Such tables lose some clones; where checked, under half of the loss comes from unresolved V genes, and the rest has no known cause. That table supplies the V and J calls and clone size; D and trimming were determined from the DNA. In this sample the table shows about 100,000 clones, about three quarters of which occur a single time. About 6.5% of the sample lies in the top ten.

CDR1 and CDR2 (LGHDT, YNNKEL) derive from the germline V gene (reference sequence). From the cysteine through the phenylalanine, the CDR3 covers 15 amino acids. Only the CDR3 region is kept as DNA, spanning 45 bases read in frame from base 1. Deletion took 1 base off V and 3 bases off J, with a span of 12 bases between the germline ends. Collaborating institutions collected whole blood in K2EDTA tubes following their own protocols. Collaborator samples were shipped for TCRbeta analysis as frozen whole blood, isolated PBMCs, or DNA extracted from either sample type. Comments on this clone: Its antigen remains undetermined. Base qualities were left out, and no much larger clone turns up one base away.

This sequence uses TRBV3-1 (or the pseudogene TRBV3-2) and TRBJ1-2; the D gene is not confidently resolved. The material sequenced was peripheral blood. The sequence came from a man of 80 years or more with acute or convalescent COVID-19. CDR3 protein: CASSQGLQPDYGYTF. The sequence in DNA is TGTGCCAGCAGCCAAGGGCTACAGCCGGACTATGGCTACACCTTC.